The 7 T cell receptor beta chains in this list originate from one sample, sequenced in a study of T cells after yellow fever vaccination. A single record per CDR3 protein comes from TCRdb applying MiXCR to the 5' RACE reads. The sample lists 300,000 to 350,000 distinct CDR3 sequences, approximately 11% seen once, with less than 3.5% in the top ten. This material consisted of CD4+ T cells sorted from PBMCs, taken 45 days after the yellow fever booster vaccination. These receptors all come from a man younger than 35 who received the YFV17D yellow fever vaccine.

V gene TRBV5-1 combines with J gene TRBJ2-2; D is undetermined. The CDR3 consists of 15 residues. The germline gives CDR1 SGHRS, CDR2 YFSETQ. Trimming took 0 bases from V and 3 from J, leaving 9 bases between them. Written as DNA, the CDR3 is TGCGCCAGCAGCTTGGCAGGCACACACACCGGGGAGCTGTTTTTT. It translates to CASSLAGTHTGELFF.

This clonotype was detected many times. This chain connects TRBV5-1 to TRBJ2-2; the D is unclear. The ends were cut back, 0 bases at V and 4 bases at J, with 7 bases in the middle. CDR3 length equals 14 residues. Per germline, CDR1 SGHRS and CDR2 YFSETQ. CDR3 DNA sequence: TGCGCCAGCAGCTTGGGCCAAACCACCGGGGAGCTGTTTTTT. It codes for CASSLGQTTGELFF.

The chain employs TRBV7-9 and TRBJ2-5; no definite D call. Germline V gene sequence: CDR1 SEHNR, CDR2 FQNEAQ (reference sequence). Trimming cost V 7 bases and J 3 bases, with 9 bases left between them. The CDR3 spans 12 residues. The CDR3 bases are TGTGCCAGCAAGCAGGAGAAAGAGACCCAGTACTTC. Translating it yields CASKQEKETQYF. The entire variable domain, with the rest obtained from reference TRBV7-9 and TRBJ2-5, is as follows: DTGVSQNPRHKITKRGQNVTFRCDPISEHNRLYWYRQTLGQGPEFLTYFQNEAQLEKSRLLSDRFSAERPKGSFSTLEIQRTEQGDSAMYLCASKQEKETQYFGPGTRLLVL.

This clonotype turned up a few times. The chain couples TRBV10-3 to TRBJ2-2, with D perhaps given as TRBD1 or TRBD2 (5 bases each). Per germline, CDR1 ENHRY and CDR2 SYGVKD. This CDR3 region has 14 residues. Trimming left V 10 bases short and J 1 base short, with 13 bases between. The DNA of the CDR3 is TGTGCCAGCATGGGACCTCGGAACACCGGGGAGCTGTTTTTT. It yields the protein CASMGPRNTGELFF.

This clonotype was seen a handful of times. The chain employs TRBV20-1 and TRBJ2-3; either TRBD1 or TRBD2 may supply D (5 bases each). This CDR3 has 16 residues. Germline V gene sequence: CDR1 DFQATT, CDR2 SNEGSKA (reference sequence). Trimming took off 3 bases at V and 0 bases at J, with 16 bases between the two ends. The CDR3 spells CSASPPGTPSTDTQYF. The DNA of the CDR3 is TGCAGTGCTAGTCCCCCCGGGACGCCGAGCACAGATACGCAGTATTTT.

This clonotype was counted ten times or more. The chain combines TRBV4-3 with TRBJ2-3, with D perhaps given as TRBD1 or TRBD2 (5 bases each). CDR3 length: 14 residues. Trimming removed 0 bases from V and 4 bases from J, with 8 bases in between. Germline-derived CDR1 and CDR2 are LGHNA and YSLEER. CDR3: CASSQDRGADTQYF. The CDR3 DNA reads TGCGCCAGCAGCCAAGATAGAGGGGCAGATACGCAGTATTTT.

This clonotype was observed at least ten times. V gene TRBV7-8 combines with J gene TRBJ2-3, with D possibly being TRBD2 (6 bases). CDR3 length: 15 residues. V was shortened by 1 base and J by 1 base, with 9 bases between the two germline ends. Germline V gene data show CDR1 as SGHVS and CDR2 as FQNEAQ. The CDR3 DNA sequence: TGTGCCAGCAGCTTAGGAGGCGGGGGCACAGATACGCAGTATTTT. This translates into CASSLGGGGTDTQYF.